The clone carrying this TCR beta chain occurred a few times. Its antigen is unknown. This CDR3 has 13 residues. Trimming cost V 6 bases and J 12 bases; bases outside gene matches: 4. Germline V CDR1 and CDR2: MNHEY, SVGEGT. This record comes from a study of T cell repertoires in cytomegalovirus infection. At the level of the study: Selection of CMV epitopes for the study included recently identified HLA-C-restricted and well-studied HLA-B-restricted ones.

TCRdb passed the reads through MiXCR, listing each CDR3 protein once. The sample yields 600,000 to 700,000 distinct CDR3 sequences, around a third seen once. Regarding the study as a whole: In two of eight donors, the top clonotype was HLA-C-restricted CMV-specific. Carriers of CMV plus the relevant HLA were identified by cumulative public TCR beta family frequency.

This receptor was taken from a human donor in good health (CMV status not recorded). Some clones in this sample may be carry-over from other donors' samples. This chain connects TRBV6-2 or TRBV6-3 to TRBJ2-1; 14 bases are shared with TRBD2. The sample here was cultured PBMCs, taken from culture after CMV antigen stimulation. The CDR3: CASRPGLAGVQFF. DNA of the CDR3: TGTGCCAGCAGACCGGGACTAGCGGGAGTGCAGTTCTTC.